A single sample is the source of the 25 T cell receptor beta chains below, sequenced in a study of T cells in Graves' hyperthyroidism and ophthalmopathy (dated by TCRdb to between 2018 and 2021). Library preparation used multiplex PCR. TCRdb names Illumina HiSeq 2000 as the instrument used. The TCR beta CDR3 regions were amplified from the RNA transcripts. The TCR CDR3 was subjected to a first round of RT-PCR using the HTBI primer set and the Qiagen OneStep RT-PCR kit. Using fastp trimming at Q25 and MiXCR clonotype assembly, TCRdb reanalyzed the public sequencing data and kept in-frame beta chains. Merged by CDR3 protein, the rows form single entries marked with the most common genes and DNA. The sample contains about 770,000 distinct CDR3 sequences, around 20% of them found a single time. Over 15% of the sample lies in the top ten. What was sequenced was blood. The receptors were gathered from a woman in her 50s with Graves' hyperthyroidism that later progressed to Graves' ophthalmopathy.

This clonotype was seen ten or more times. This chain links TRBV12-3 or TRBV12-4 with TRBJ1-1, with TRBD1 matching over 11 bases. Trimming at V came to 8 bases and at J to 4 bases, leaving 9 bases not matched to a gene. This CDR3 region has 15 residues. The CDR3 DNA is TGTGCCAGCCGAAAAACCGGGACAGGGGGCACTGAAGCTTTCTTT. Its protein product is CASRKTGTGGTEAFF.

This clonotype was observed a handful of times. This chain links TRBV7-9 with TRBJ2-3, with unresolved D. The CDR3 has 13 residues. Germline CDR1 SEHNR, CDR2 FQNEAQ (reference sequence). V lost 5 bases to trimming and J lost 4 bases, with 10 bases between them. CDR3 DNA: TGTGCCAGCAGCCCAAAGGGTCCAGATACGCAGTATTTT. Its protein is CASSPKGPDTQYF. Full variable domain (outside the CDR3, taken from reference TRBV7-9 and TRBJ2-3): DTGVSQNPRHKITKRGQNVTFRCDPISEHNRLYWYRQTLGQGPEFLTYFQNEAQLEKSRLLSDRFSAERPKGSFSTLEIQRTEQGDSAMYLCASSPKGPDTQYFGPGTRLTVL.

This chain joins TRBV3-1 and TRBJ2-1; D could derive from TRBD1 or TRBD2 (5 bases each). Trimming removed 8 bases from V and 10 bases from J, with 24 bases in between. The CDR3 is made up of 15 amino acids. Germline-derived CDR1 and CDR2 are LGHDT and YNNKEL (reference sequence). In nucleotides, the CDR3 is TGTGCCAGCCCCGGGGTGGACCTAGGGGTTCGGGAGCAGTTCTTC. The encoded protein is CASPGVDLGVREQFF.

As regards this clonotype: This may stem from a read error, because a much larger clone lies one nucleotide away. This chain joins TRBV2 and TRBJ1-5; TRBD1 aligns across 7 bases. CDR3 length: 13 amino acids. Trimming removed 10 bases from V and 2 bases from J; junction bases left unmatched: 5. Germline V gives CDR1 SNHLY, CDR2 FYNNEI. In DNA form, the CDR3 reads TGTGCCACCAGGGGGTTGTGCAATCAGCCCCAGCATTTT. Protein: CATRGLCNQPQHF.

This clonotype appeared a few times. The chain recombines TRBV13 with TRBJ2-5; unclear D gene. The germline V gene has CDR1 PRHDT and CDR2 FYEKMQ (reference sequence). The CDR3 consists of 16 residues. The V gene lost 3 bases and the J gene lost 3 bases, with 17 bases spanning the gap. The CDR3 DNA is TGTGCCAGCAGCTTTTCCCCGGGCCTCCGAAAAGAGACCCAGTACTTC. It specifies CASSFSPGLRKETQYF.

This clonotype was seen only once. The chain combines TRBV7-2 with TRBJ1-4; D gene uncertain. Germline V CDR1 and CDR2: SGHTA, FQGNSA. The CDR3 consists of 13 residues. V shed 1 base and J shed 6 bases, with 6 bases lying between them. The CDR3 region has the DNA TGTGCCAGCAGCTTAGGGGTTTATGAAAAACTGTTTTTT. Translated: CASSLGVYEKLFF.

This clonotype was seen many times. The chain employs TRBV20-1 and TRBJ1-5; D might be TRBD1 (6 bases). The CDR3 is 17 residues long. The germline CDR1 and CDR2 sequences are DFQATT and SNEGSKA (reference sequence). V was cut by 6 bases and J by 3 bases, with 24 bases left in between. The CDR3 here is CSAIGRLSTGFNQPQHF. The DNA for the CDR3 is TGCAGTGCCATAGGAAGACTGTCGACAGGATTCAATCAGCCCCAGCATTTT.

The rearrangement joins TRBV5-6 to TRBJ2-5; TRBD1 aligns across 9 bases. Germline CDR1 reads SGHDT; CDR2 reads YYEEEE. J was trimmed by 5 bases and V by 4 bases; bases with no gene match: 12. The CDR3 is 16 residues long. CDR3 nucleotides: TGTGCCAGCAGCGCGGCCGGGACAGGGAGGTCGGAGACCCAGTACTTC. Protein sequence: CASSAAGTGRSETQYF.

This sequence joins TRBV10-3 and TRBJ2-5, with TRBD2 matching over 7 bases. Looked up from germline, CDR1 is ENHRY and CDR2 is SYGVKD. With V trimmed by 0 bases and J by 1 base, 5 bases remained unmatched. This CDR3 is 16 amino acids long. CDR3 amino acids: CAISESTGGSQETQYF. Here the CDR3 DNA reads TGTGCCATCAGTGAGTCGACGGGGGGTTCCCAAGAGACCCAGTACTTC.

This clonotype was counted at least ten times. In DNA, the CDR3 is TGTGCCAGCAGCAGATGGACTAGCGGGAGTCTTAGCACAGATACGCAGTATTTT. The encoded protein is CASSRWTSGSLSTDTQYF. The V gene is TRBV27, the J gene TRBJ2-3; 13 positions match TRBD2. Germline loops: CDR1 MNHEY, CDR2 SMNVEV (reference sequence). CDR3 size: 18 residues. V was pared by 6 bases and J by 0 bases, with 9 bases of the junction left unmatched.

This clonotype was seen more than once but under ten times. This rearrangement joins TRBV5-4 to TRBJ1-1; 8 bases map to TRBD1. This CDR3 is built from 18 residues. The germline CDR1 and CDR2 sequences are SGHNT and YYREEE (reference sequence). V trimming: 4 bases; J trimming: 5 bases; junction bases outside the gene matches: 19. The CDR3 nucleotides are TGTGCCAGCAGCCAAGTAGCCGCGACAGGGGATCGGGGAACTGAAGCTTTCTTT. It specifies CASSQVAATGDRGTEAFF.

Concerning this clonotype itself: A much larger clone differs from this one at a single base, so this may be a read error. The chain is built from TRBV5-1 and TRBJ2-7; the D gene is possibly TRBD2 (6 bases). This CDR3 comprises 16 residues. Germline CDR1 and CDR2: SGHRS and YFSETQ. The V gene lost 2 bases and the J gene lost 2 bases, with 17 bases spanning the gap. This chain's CDR3 is CASSFNLAGRPYEQYF. As DNA, the CDR3 is TGCGCCAGCAGCTTTAATTTGGCAGGGAGGCCCTACGAGCAGTACTTC.

This clonotype was seen a handful of times. V usage is TRBV20-1 and J usage is TRBJ2-3; 7 nucleotides align to TRBD2. Germline V gene lookup returns CDR1 DFQATT and CDR2 SNEGSKA (reference sequence). With 5 bases clipped from V and 6 bases from J, the junction kept 5 bases outside the gene matches. This CDR3 is built from 12 residues. CDR3 residues: CSARTSADTQYF. The DNA for the CDR3 is TGCAGTGCTCGTACTAGCGCCGATACGCAGTATTTT.

This clonotype was seen many times. CDR3 sequence reads: CASTPHGEITEAFF. The CDR3 DNA reads TGTGCCAGCACCCCACACGGGGAGATCACTGAAGCTTTCTTT. The chain uses TRBV12-3 or TRBV12-4 and TRBJ1-1; D unclear. This CDR3 contains 14 residues. V shed 7 bases and J shed 4 bases, with 16 bases lying between them.

This clonotype came up many times. V and J are TRBV14 and TRBJ1-1; weak D call: TRBD1 (5 bases). The CDR3 covers 14 residues. Germline V gene lookup returns CDR1 SGHDN and CDR2 FVKESK. V was pared by 4 bases and J by 5 bases, with 14 bases between. The CDR3 region is CASSPFGGWTEAFF. The DNA of the CDR3 is TGTGCCAGCAGCCCCTTTGGGGGTTGGACTGAAGCTTTCTTT.

This clonotype showed up many times. This chain joins TRBV12-3 or TRBV12-4 and TRBJ1-4; tentatively, D is TRBD1 (5 bases). V dropped 6 bases and J dropped 5 bases, with 13 bases sitting between them. The CDR3 covers 14 residues. This chain's CDR3 is CASRKTGRNEKLFF. The CDR3 DNA sequence: TGTGCCAGCAGGAAAACAGGAAGAAATGAAAAACTGTTTTTT.

Only a few counts were recorded for this clonotype. The chain uses TRBV12-3 or TRBV12-4 and TRBJ2-2, with 9 positions matching TRBD1. CDR3 length: 14 amino acids. V lost 7 bases and J lost 3; bases outside the gene matches: 3. As DNA, the CDR3 is TGTGCCAGCACCGGGACAGGGTACACCGGGGAGCTGTTTTTT. It is translated as CASTGTGYTGELFF.

Turning to this clonotype: Germline and junction disagree at one end, which may indicate a read error. J is TRBJ1-2 and V is TRBV5-1; possible D gene TRBD1, 5 bases. CDR1 is SGHRS and CDR2 is YFSETQ in the germline V gene. The CDR3 has 14 residues. Here the CDR3 DNA reads TGCGCCAACAGCTTGGGACTAGACATGTATGGCTACACCTTC. This translates into CANSLGLDMYGYTF.

This clonotype appeared many times. The J gene is TRBJ1-1, the V gene TRBV4-1; 8 positions match TRBD1. The J segment lost 8 bases and the V segment lost 1 base, leaving 12 bases of the junction unmatched. Germline V gene lookup returns CDR1 MGHRA and CDR2 YSYEKL. This CDR3 has 16 amino acids. CDR3 in DNA: TGCGCCAGCAGCCAAGCCTGGACAGGGAGCGCACGGGAAGCTTTCTTT. As protein: CASSQAWTGSAREAFF.

As to this clonotype: A much larger clone lies one base from this, so it may be a read error. This chain links TRBV29-1 with TRBJ2-5; tentative D call: TRBD1 (6 bases). Germline CDR1 reads SQVTM; CDR2 reads ANQGSEA. The CDR3 covers 15 residues. Trimming removed 2 bases from V and 6 bases from J, with 19 bases in between. CDR3 nucleotide sequence: TGCAGCGTTGAACCTACGGACAGTTGCCCGAAGACCCAGTACTTC. Its translation is CSVEPTDSCPKTQYF.

Only a few counts were recorded for this clonotype. The chain recombines TRBV4-2 with TRBJ2-1, with 8 bases that match TRBD1. The germline gives CDR1 LGHNA, CDR2 YNFKEQ. V was clipped by 0 bases and J by 8 bases; unmatched bases: 9. The CDR3 contains 16 residues. In DNA, the CDR3 is TGTGCCAGCAGCCAAGATCCCGGACAGGGTGGCCATGAGCAGTTCTTC. Its translation is CASSQDPGQGGHEQFF.

This clonotype was counted ten times or more. The J gene is TRBJ2-5, the V gene TRBV3-1; no reliable D call. CDR1 LGHDT and CDR2 YNNKEL come from the germline V gene (reference sequence). The CDR3 is 14 residues long. Trimming left V 1 base short and J 1 base short, with 7 bases between. The CDR3: CASSQAQPQETQYF. The CDR3 nucleotides read TGTGCCAGCAGCCAAGCCCAGCCCCAAGAGACCCAGTACTTC.

This clonotype was recorded many times. The chain recombines TRBV2 with TRBJ1-4; D unclear. Trimming cost V 7 bases and J 8 bases, with 17 bases left between them. In germline, CDR1 is SNHLY, CDR2 FYNNEI. The CDR3 runs 14 residues. CDR3 coding DNA: TGTGCCAGCATAGATCGCAGTGGAGACGAAAAACTGTTTTTT. This encodes CASIDRSGDEKLFF. Complete variable domain (other parts from reference TRBV2 and TRBJ1-4): EPEVTQTPSHQVTQMGQEVILRCVPISNHLYFYWYRQILGQKVEFLVSFYNNEISEKSEIFDDQFSVERPDGSNFTLKIRSTKLEDSAMYFCASIDRSGDEKLFFGSGTQLSVL.

The rearrangement uses TRBV20-1 and TRBJ1-6, with D perhaps TRBD1 (6 bases). V lost 3 bases and J 7 bases, leaving 10 bases between the germline ends. CDR1 and CDR2 (germline): DFQATT, SNEGSKA (reference sequence). The CDR3 spans 13 residues. The CDR3 DNA sequence: TGCAGTGCTAGCAGGACAGAGAATTCACCCCTCCACTTT. Translating gives CSASRTENSPLHF.

For this clonotype: One junction end does not reproduce the germline sequence, and a read error may be involved. The rearrangement joins TRBV6-9 to TRBJ2-2, with TRBD2 matching over 11 bases. Germline V gene lookup returns CDR1 MNHGY and CDR2 SVAAGI. This CDR3 is built from 14 residues. In DNA form, the CDR3 reads TGCGCCAGCAGCGCTAGCGGGGGGTCCGGGGAGCTGTTTTTT. Encoded protein: CASSASGGSGELFF.